These T cell receptor beta chains were read from a single sample in a study of cytomegalovirus exposure and HLA in healthy donors. Measured with immunoSEQ multiplex PCR; TCRdb has only the in-frame clones, and not every one. The sample lists approximately 78,000 clones, about 81% occurring once. The sample taken for sequencing was PBMCs. These receptors all come from a woman in her 50s in good health and CMV-seronegative. CDR3s include the opening cysteine and the closing phenylalanine or tryptophan. A D gene is named only where the DNA matches it firmly. Not all rows give a size; the values are once, few, many and, for expanded clones, a class.

TRBV2	TRBJ1-5	.	TRBD1	TGTGCCAGCAGTCCTATCCCTGGACAGGGCAATCAGCCCCAGCATTTT	CASSPIPGQGNQPQHF
TRBV2	TRBJ1-2	.	.	TGTGCCAGCAGTGGCGGGGGGGTTCAAGGCTACACCTTC	CASSGGGVQGYTF
TRBV19	TRBJ1-1	few	.	TGTGCCTGCAACAGGGATGCTTACACTGAAGCTTTCTTT	CACNRDAYTEAFF
TRBV11-3	TRBJ2-7	.	.	TGTGCCAGCAGCTCCTCCCCAGGAGGGGTGACCTACGAGCAGTACTTC	CASSSSPGGVTYEQYF
TRBV27	TRBJ1-6	few	TRBD1	TGTGCCAGCAGTTTAGGGACAGGGCAAAATTCACCCCTCCACTTT	CASSLGTGQNSPLHF
TRBV6-1	TRBJ1-1	.	TRBD1	TGTGCCAGCAGCTGGGACAGGGACACTGAAGCTTTCTTT	CASSWDRDTEAFF
TRBV5-6	TRBJ2-1	.	TRBD2	TGTGCCAGCAACCTACTAGCGGGAACCGATGAGCAGTTCTTC	CASNLLAGTDEQFF
TRBV10-2	TRBJ2-3	.	TRBD2	TGCGCCAGCAGGCTCACTAGCGGGGGCACAGATACGCAGTATTTT	CASRLTSGGTDTQYF
TRBV30	TRBJ1-1	.	.	TGTGCCTGGATCTATCGAACAGTTGAAAAAGCTTTCTTT	CAWIYRTVEKAFF
TRBV27	TRBJ2-7	.	.	TGTGCCAGCAGTTTCCGGGAATCCTACGAGCAGTACTTC	CASSFRESYEQYF
TRBV15	TRBJ1-3	.	.	TGTGCCACCAGCAGGACCAGGGCCTCTGGAAACACCATATATTTT	CATSRTRASGNTIYF
TRBV2	TRBJ1-1	.	.	TGTGCCAGCAGTACGATCGAGTTGAACACTGAAGCTTTCTTT	CASSTIELNTEAFF
TRBV4-1	TRBJ1-2	.	TRBD1	TGCGCCAGCAGCCAAGCCCCGGGGGACAGGGGATGGTCCTATGGCTACACCTTC	CASSQAPGDRGWSYGYTF
TRBV28	TRBJ1-1	.	.	TGTGCCAGCAGTTTAGGCCTGGGAGGGGAGAACACTGAAGCTTTCTTT	CASSLGLGGENTEAFF
TRBV6-6	TRBJ2-7	.	.	TGTGCCAGCAGTTACTCGATCCTAAGCTACGAGCAGTACTTC	CASSYSILSYEQYF
TRBV2	TRBJ2-5	.	.	TGTGCCAGCAGTGAAGCGCGACAAGAGACCCAGTACTTC	CASSEARQETQYF
TRBV15	TRBJ1-6	.	.	TGTGCCACCAGCAGAGACAGGTTTCTGGATTCACCCCTCCACTTT	CATSRDRFLDSPLHF
TRBV15	TRBJ1-4	.	TRBD1	TGTGCCACCATGACGACAGGGTTTAATGAAAAACTGTTTTTT	CATMTTGFNEKLFF
TRBV9	TRBJ1-2	.	TRBD1	TGTGCCAGCGACAGGGCCGAGGGAGGCTACACCTTC	CASDRAEGGYTF
TRBV11-3	TRBJ2-7	.	TRBD1	TGTGCCAGCAGCCCAGGACAGGGAAACGACGAGCAGTACTTC	CASSPGQGNDEQYF
TRBV4-2	TRBJ2-5	.	TRBD2	TGTGCCAGCAGCCAAGAGAGGATAGCGGGAGGGCCAAGAGAAGAGACCCAGTACTTC	CASSQERIAGGPREETQYF
TRBV4-1	TRBJ1-1	few	TRBD1	TGCGCCAGCAGCCATGGGGGACAGGGTGACACTGAAGCTTTCTTT	CASSHGGQGDTEAFF
TRBV7-9	TRBJ2-7	once	TRBD2	TGTGCCAGCAGCTTAGCTCGGGGACTAGCGGTTTCCTACGAGCAGTACTTC	CASSLARGLAVSYEQYF
TRBV28	TRBJ2-2	.	TRBD2	TGTGCCACTGCCGGGTATAGCGGGGGGTCGAACACCGGGGAGCTGTTTTTT	CATAGYSGGSNTGELFF
TRBV9	TRBJ2-3	.	TRBD2	TGTGCCAGCAGCGGAGTGGCGGGGGGGCCGACAGATACGCAGTATTTT	CASSGVAGGPTDTQYF
TRBV19	TRBJ1-2	.	.	TGTGCCAGGCTTAGCTATGGCTACACCTTC	CARLSYGYTF
TRBV5-1	TRBJ2-5	.	.	TGCGCCAGCAGCTTTGGGGGCAAAGGCGCCTTAACAACGGGAGAGACCCAGTACTTC	CASSFGGKGALTTGETQYF
TRBV7-2	TRBJ1-1	few	.	TGTGCCAGCAGCTCCTCCGCGGGAACTGAAGCTTTCTTT	CASSSSAGTEAFF
TRBV6-1	TRBJ1-2	few	.	TGTGCCAGCGACTGGAGGCAAAACTATGGCTACACCTTC	CASDWRQNYGYTF
TRBV7-9	TRBJ1-2	.	TRBD1	TGTGCCAGCCGGGACAGGGAAAAGTATGGCTACACCTTC	CASRDREKYGYTF
TRBV28	TRBJ2-7	.	.	TGTGCCAGCAGTCCCCGACTAGGGGACTACGAGCAGTACTTC	CASSPRLGDYEQYF
TRBV2	TRBJ2-7	.	.	TGTGCCAGCACCCCCTCGAAGGGGCACGAGCAGTACTTC	CASTPSKGHEQYF
TRBV19	TRBJ2-1	.	.	TGTGCCAGTAGGCTAGGGGCCAATGAGCAGTTCTTC	CASRLGANEQFF
TRBV5-1	TRBJ1-2	.	.	TGCGCCAGCAGCATTTCACAAACTAACTATGGCTACACCTTC	CASSISQTNYGYTF
TRBV29-1	TRBJ2-2	once	TRBD1	TGCAGCGCCCTACCGCTCGGGACAGGGATATCCGGGGAGCTGTTTTTT	CSALPLGTGISGELFF
TRBV6-6	TRBJ2-7	.	.	TGTGCCAGCAGCCAACATTACGAGCAGTACTTC	CASSQHYEQYF
TRBV18	TRBJ1-1	.	.	TGTGCCAGCTCCCCCAATCAGAACAGCCAAGCTTTCTTT	CASSPNQNSQAFF
TRBV7-2	TRBJ1-5	.	.	TGTGCCAGCAGCTTAGGTCCAGGGGAGGGTCAGCCCCAGCATTTT	CASSLGPGEGQPQHF
TRBV21-1	TRBJ1-5	.	.	TGTGCCAGGGATAGGGGGACCAATCAGCCCCAGCATTTT	CARDRGTNQPQHF
TRBV18	TRBJ1-4	.	TRBD1	TGTGCCAGCTCACCGACCCGGGACAGCAATGAAAAACTGTTTTTT	CASSPTRDSNEKLFF
TRBV13	TRBJ2-3	.	TRBD2	TGTGCCAGCAGCTTAACTTCCGGGAGGGCAGATACGCAGTATTTT	CASSLTSGRADTQYF
TRBV28	TRBJ1-2	once	.	TGTGCCAGCAGTCCAGACAGGAACTATGGCTACACCTTC	CASSPDRNYGYTF
TRBV27	TRBJ2-2	.	.	TGTGCCAGCACCTGGGGCACCCGCACCGGGGAGCTGTTTTTT	CASTWGTRTGELFF
TRBV28	TRBJ1-1	few	TRBD1	TGTGCCAGCAGTTCCGTGGGACAGCCGAACACTGAAGCTTTCTTT	CASSSVGQPNTEAFF
TRBV5-6	TRBJ1-1	few	.	TGTGCCAGCAGCCTATACTCTAAAGCGGTCTATGAAGCTTTCTTT	CASSLYSKAVYEAFF
TRBV28	TRBJ1-5	.	TRBD1	TGTGCCAGCAGGGGGACAGGGGGAAATCAGCCCCAGCATTTT	CASRGTGGNQPQHF
TRBV5-1	TRBJ1-6	.	.	TGCGCCAGCAGCTTACAGGACCCAAGATCACCCCTCCACTTT	CASSLQDPRSPLHF
TRBV7-9	TRBJ2-1	.	.	TGTGCCAGCAGCTTAGAACAGGGGAGGAATGAGCAGTTCTTC	CASSLEQGRNEQFF
TRBV15	TRBJ1-4	once	.	TGTGCCACCAGCAGGGGGAGACTCGAAAAACTGTTTTTT	CATSRGRLEKLFF
TRBV27	TRBJ1-1	.	.	TGTGCCAGCAGTTTTGCGGGGGAAGGTGAAAAAGCTTTCTTT	CASSFAGEGEKAFF
TRBV2	TRBJ1-5	.	.	TGTGCCAGCAGTGGTATTGCAGGGGATGACAATCAGCCCCAGCATTTT	CASSGIAGDDNQPQHF
TRBV2	TRBJ2-3	once	TRBD2	TGTGCCAGCAGCTTTAGCGGGGGGGCGATAGATACGCAGTATTTT	CASSFSGGAIDTQYF
TRBV5-1	TRBJ2-5	.	TRBD1	TGCGCCAGCAGCCCAGGACAGGGGGTAGAAGAGACCCAGTACTTC	CASSPGQGVEETQYF